Listed below are T cell receptor beta chains from one sample, sequenced in a study of T cell responses to AZD1222 COVID-19 vaccine. Using immunoSEQ multiplex PCR, the repertoire was profiled, and TCRdb retains in-frame clones only, with some absent. The profile covers 100,000 to 120,000 clones, with about 90% appearing a single time and about 3% taken by the ten largest. This specimen consisted of peripheral blood, obtained on day 0 of AZD1222 vaccination. These receptors were obtained from an adult in good health. Both conserved end residues are part of each CDR3. Fields, in order: J gene, V gene, clone size, D gene, CDR3 DNA, CDR3 protein. A D gene is named only where the DNA matches it firmly. Some rows mark clone size as missing; the rest say once, few, many or name a class of expanded clone.

J gene: TRBJ1-3; V gene: TRBV7-9; clone size: NA; D gene: TRBD1; CDR3 DNA: TGTGCCAGCAGTTCCGGGACAGGGGGATCTGGAAACACCATATATTTT; CDR3 protein: CASSSGTGGSGNTIYF
J gene: TRBJ2-1; V gene: TRBV9; clone size: NA; D gene: TRBD2; CDR3 DNA: TGTGCCAGCAGCGCCCGACTAGCGGGAGCGCTCGACAATGAGCAGTTCTTC; CDR3 protein: CASSARLAGALDNEQFF
J gene: TRBJ2-1; V gene: TRBV11-2; clone size: NA; D gene: TRBD2; CDR3 DNA: TGTGCCAGCAGCTCCAGTGAACCCGGGACTAGCGGGAATGAGCAGTTCTTC; CDR3 protein: CASSSSEPGTSGNEQFF
J gene: TRBJ2-2; V gene: TRBV9; clone size: NA; D gene: TRBD2; CDR3 DNA: TGTGCCAGCAGCGTGGACGGGACTAGCGGAAACACCGGGGAGCTGTTTTTT; CDR3 protein: CASSVDGTSGNTGELFF
J gene: TRBJ1-3; V gene: TRBV25-1; clone size: NA; D gene: TRBD1; CDR3 DNA: TGTGCCAGCAGCCCGACGGACAGGGTGGGAAACACCATATATTTT; CDR3 protein: CASSPTDRVGNTIYF
J gene: TRBJ2-6; V gene: TRBV6-1; clone size: few; D gene: NA; CDR3 DNA: TGTGCCAGCAGTGAAGCTACGGGGAACGGGGCCAACGTCCTGACTTTC; CDR3 protein: CASSEATGNGANVLTF
J gene: TRBJ2-1; V gene: TRBV20-1; clone size: few; D gene: NA; CDR3 DNA: TGCAGTGCTGGGGCTCGGGAGCAGTTCTTC; CDR3 protein: CSAGAREQFF
J gene: TRBJ1-2; V gene: TRBV7-7; clone size: NA; D gene: TRBD1; CDR3 DNA: TGTGCTAGCAGCCAGGGTTCAGGGGGCCTCCACTATGGCTACACCTTC; CDR3 protein: CASSQGSGGLHYGYTF
J gene: TRBJ1-3; V gene: TRBV28; clone size: NA; D gene: NA; CDR3 DNA: TGTGCCAGCAGCCGAGGACCGACTTCCTCTGGAAACACCATATATTTT; CDR3 protein: CASSRGPTSSGNTIYF
J gene: TRBJ1-1; V gene: TRBV5-6; clone size: NA; D gene: TRBD1; CDR3 DNA: TGTGCCAGCAGCCCCGGACAGGGAGCCACTTTCTTT; CDR3 protein: CASSPGQGATFF
J gene: TRBJ2-1; V gene: TRBV3-1/TRBV3-2; clone size: NA; D gene: TRBD2; CDR3 DNA: TGTGCCAGCAGCCAGCCTCTAGCGGGAGGGCTTGAGCAGTTCTTC; CDR3 protein: CASSQPLAGGLEQFF
J gene: TRBJ2-3; V gene: TRBV24-1; clone size: NA; D gene: NA; CDR3 DNA: TGTGCCACCAGGAAGGGTCCTTCTAGCACAGATACGCAGTATTTT; CDR3 protein: CATRKGPSSTDTQYF
J gene: TRBJ2-3; V gene: TRBV7-8; clone size: NA; D gene: TRBD2; CDR3 DNA: TGTGCCAGCAGCCTTGGGGGGGGTACGCAGTATTTT; CDR3 protein: CASSLGGGTQYF
J gene: TRBJ2-7; V gene: TRBV3-1/TRBV3-2; clone size: NA; D gene: NA; CDR3 DNA: TGTGCCAGCAGCCAAGGACCTACCTACGGACAGATCTCCTACGAGCAGTACTTC; CDR3 protein: CASSQGPTYGQISYEQYF
J gene: TRBJ2-6; V gene: TRBV30; clone size: NA; D gene: NA; CDR3 DNA: TGTGCCTGGAGTAAAGGGGCGGGTGGGGCCAACGTCCTGACTTTC; CDR3 protein: CAWSKGAGGANVLTF
J gene: TRBJ1-3; V gene: TRBV10-3; clone size: NA; D gene: NA; CDR3 DNA: TGTGCCATCAGTGGGGTAGGAAACACCATATATTTT; CDR3 protein: CAISGVGNTIYF
J gene: TRBJ1-5; V gene: TRBV18; clone size: NA; D gene: NA; CDR3 DNA: TGTGCCAGCTCACCACCGAATCAGCCCCAGCATTTT; CDR3 protein: CASSPPNQPQHF
J gene: TRBJ1-5; V gene: TRBV6-6; clone size: NA; D gene: NA; CDR3 DNA: TGTGCCAGCAGTTACTCACACATTGATAGCAATCAGCCCCAGCATTTT; CDR3 protein: CASSYSHIDSNQPQHF
J gene: TRBJ1-2; V gene: TRBV27; clone size: NA; D gene: TRBD1; CDR3 DNA: TGTGCCAGCAACCCCTCGGGACAGGGGAAGGGTAACTATGGCTACACCTTC; CDR3 protein: CASNPSGQGKGNYGYTF
J gene: TRBJ1-1; V gene: TRBV14; clone size: once; D gene: NA; CDR3 DNA: TGTGCCAGCAGCCAGGTTCTCGGGAGCACTGAAGCTTTCTTT; CDR3 protein: CASSQVLGSTEAFF
J gene: TRBJ1-3; V gene: TRBV10-2; clone size: NA; D gene: TRBD1; CDR3 DNA: TGCGCCAGCAGTGAACAGGGGTTGGGAAACACCATATATTTT; CDR3 protein: CASSEQGLGNTIYF
J gene: TRBJ1-1; V gene: TRBV19; clone size: NA; D gene: NA; CDR3 DNA: TGTGCCAGTTCCCGTCGGGGGGCTGGGAACACTGAAGCTTTCTTT; CDR3 protein: CASSRRGAGNTEAFF
J gene: TRBJ2-6; V gene: TRBV6-4; clone size: few; D gene: NA; CDR3 DNA: TGTGCCAGCAGTGACTACGGGAGAGATTCTGGGGCCAACGTCCTGACTTTC; CDR3 protein: CASSDYGRDSGANVLTF